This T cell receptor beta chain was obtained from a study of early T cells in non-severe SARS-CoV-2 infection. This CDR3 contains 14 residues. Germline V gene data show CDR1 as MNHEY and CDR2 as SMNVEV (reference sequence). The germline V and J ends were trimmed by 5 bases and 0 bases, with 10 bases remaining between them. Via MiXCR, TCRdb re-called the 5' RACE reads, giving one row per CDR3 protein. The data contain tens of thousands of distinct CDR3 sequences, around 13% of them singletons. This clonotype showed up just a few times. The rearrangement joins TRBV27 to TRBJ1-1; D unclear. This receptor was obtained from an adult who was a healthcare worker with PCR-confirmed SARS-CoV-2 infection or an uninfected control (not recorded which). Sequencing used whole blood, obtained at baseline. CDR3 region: CASSPEGLNTEAFF. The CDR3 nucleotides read TGTGCCAGCAGTCCCGAAGGTTTGAACACTGAAGCTTTCTTT.